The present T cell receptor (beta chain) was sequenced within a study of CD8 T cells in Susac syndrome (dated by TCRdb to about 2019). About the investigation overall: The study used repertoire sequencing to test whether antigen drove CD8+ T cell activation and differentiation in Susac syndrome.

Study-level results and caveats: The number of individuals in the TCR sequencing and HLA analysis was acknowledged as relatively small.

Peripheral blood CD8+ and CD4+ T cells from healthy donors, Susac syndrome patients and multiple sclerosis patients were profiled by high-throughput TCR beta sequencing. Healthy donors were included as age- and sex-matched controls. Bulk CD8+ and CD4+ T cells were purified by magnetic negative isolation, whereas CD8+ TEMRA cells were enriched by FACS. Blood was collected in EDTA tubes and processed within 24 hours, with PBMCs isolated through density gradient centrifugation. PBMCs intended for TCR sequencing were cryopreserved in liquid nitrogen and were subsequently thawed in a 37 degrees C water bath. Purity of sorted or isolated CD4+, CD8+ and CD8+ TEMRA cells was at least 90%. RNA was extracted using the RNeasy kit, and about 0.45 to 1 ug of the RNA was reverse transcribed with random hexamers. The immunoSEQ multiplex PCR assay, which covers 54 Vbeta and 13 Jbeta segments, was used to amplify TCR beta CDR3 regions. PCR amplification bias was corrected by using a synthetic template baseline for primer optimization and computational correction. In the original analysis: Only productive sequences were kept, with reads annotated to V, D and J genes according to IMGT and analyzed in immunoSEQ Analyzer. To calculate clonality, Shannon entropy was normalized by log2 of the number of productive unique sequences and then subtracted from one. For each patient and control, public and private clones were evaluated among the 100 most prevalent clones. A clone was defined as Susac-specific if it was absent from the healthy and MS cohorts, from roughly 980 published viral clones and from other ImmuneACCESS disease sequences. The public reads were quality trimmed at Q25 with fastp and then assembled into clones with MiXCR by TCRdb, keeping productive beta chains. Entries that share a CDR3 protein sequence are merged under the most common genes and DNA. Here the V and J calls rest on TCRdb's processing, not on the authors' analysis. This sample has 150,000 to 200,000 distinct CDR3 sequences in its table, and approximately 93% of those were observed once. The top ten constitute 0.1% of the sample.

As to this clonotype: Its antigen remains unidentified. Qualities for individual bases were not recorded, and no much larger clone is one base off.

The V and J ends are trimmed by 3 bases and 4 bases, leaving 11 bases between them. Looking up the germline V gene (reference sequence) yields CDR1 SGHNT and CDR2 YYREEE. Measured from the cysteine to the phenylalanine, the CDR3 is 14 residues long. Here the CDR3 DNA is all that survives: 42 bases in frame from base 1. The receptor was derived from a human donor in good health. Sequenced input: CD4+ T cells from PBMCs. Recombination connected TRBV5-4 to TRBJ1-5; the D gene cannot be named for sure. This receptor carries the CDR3 CASSYGIGNQPQHF. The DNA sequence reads TGTGCCAGCAGCTACGGAATAGGGAATCAGCCCCAGCATTTT.